These 25 T cell receptor beta chains were all obtained from the same sample, sequenced in a study of regulatory T cells in long-lasting Graves disease. Documented time point: newly diagnosed GD, antithyroid drugs for less than 3 months. RNA from PBMCs was the source of the TCR library. Arm-PCR of CDR3 regions and iRepertoire HTBI primers were the basis on which TCR beta libraries were built. TCRdb passed the multiplex PCR reads through MiXCR, listing each CDR3 protein once. The sample holds about 240,000 distinct CDR3 sequences, 20% seen once. Sequenced here: peripheral blood mononuclear cells (PBMCs), sampled at new diagnosis, from a patient treated with antithyroid drugs. The receptors derive from a female donor with Graves disease.

This clonotype was observed many times. V and J are TRBV5-6 and TRBJ1-1; TRBD1 might be the D (5 bases). The CDR3 runs 17 residues. V was clipped by 0 bases and J by 0 bases, with 15 bases between them. CDR1 and CDR2 (germline): SGHDT, YYEEEE. The CDR3 reads CASSLDTLGRVNTEAFF. For the CDR3, the DNA is TGTGCCAGCAGCTTGGATACTCTGGGACGGGTGAACACTGAAGCTTTCTTT.

This clonotype has at least ten counts. This clone may be a read error of a much larger clone one base away. The rearrangement uses TRBV9 and TRBJ2-1; a weak D match, TRBD1 (6 bases). The germline CDR1 and CDR2 sequences are SGDLS and YYNGEE. CDR3 length: 15 residues. The V gene lost 0 bases and the J gene lost 3 bases, with 10 bases spanning the gap. This chain's CDR3 is CASSVGRGGYNEQFF. CDR3 sequence (DNA): TGTGCCAGCAGCGTAGGAAGAGGGGGCTACAATGAGCAGTTCTTC.

There are many counts of this clonotype. The genes are TRBV6-2 or TRBV6-3 and TRBJ2-7; D is perhaps TRBD1 (6 bases). The germline V gene has CDR1 MNHEY and CDR2 SVGEGT. V lost 7 bases and J lost 0, with 13 bases in between. CDR3 size: 14 residues. The CDR3 DNA reads TGTGCCAGCAACAAACAGGGAAACTCCTACGAGCAGTACTTC. The encoded protein is CASNKQGNSYEQYF.

In this sample, this clonotype turned up many times. V and J are TRBV7-8 and TRBJ1-1, with D possibly being TRBD1 (5 bases). V was clipped by 6 bases and J by 2 bases, with 10 bases between them. The CDR3 is 13 amino acids. Per the germline V gene, CDR1 is SGHVS and CDR2 is FQNEAQ. The CDR3 DNA sequence: TGTGCCAGCAGTATTGACAGAAACACTGAAGCTTTCTTT. Encoded protein: CASSIDRNTEAFF. Based on the CDR3 plus reference TRBV7-8 and TRBJ1-1, the full variable domain is GAGVSQSPRYKVAKRGQDVALRCDPISGHVSLFWYQQALGQGPEFLTYFQNEAQLDKSGLPSDRFFAERPEGSVSTLKIQRTQQEDSAVYLCASSIDRNTEAFFGQGTRLTVV.

In this sample, this clonotype turned up many times. This chain joins TRBV7-8 and TRBJ1-6, with D uncertain. Germline lookup yields CDR1 SGHVS and CDR2 FQNEAQ. V was pared by 2 bases and J by 7 bases, with 6 bases between. This CDR3 spans 13 amino acids. The CDR3 DNA follows: TGTGCCAGCAGCTTACAGAAAAATTCACCCCTCCACTTT. Translated: CASSLQKNSPLHF. The full variable domain, its missing parts supplied by reference TRBV7-8 and TRBJ1-6, is GAGVSQSPRYKVAKRGQDVALRCDPISGHVSLFWYQQALGQGPEFLTYFQNEAQLDKSGLPSDRFFAERPEGSVSTLKIQRTQQEDSAVYLCASSLQKNSPLHFGNGTRLTVT.

This clonotype was picked up many times. The genes are TRBV7-2 and TRBJ2-1; maybe TRBD2 (7 bases). The CDR3 is 14 residues long. Looked up from germline, CDR1 is SGHTA and CDR2 is FQGNSA. The V gene lost 1 base and the J gene lost 8 bases, with 12 bases spanning the gap. This chain's CDR3 is CASSLVGGAYEQFF. CDR3 in DNA: TGTGCCAGCAGCTTAGTAGGGGGGGCGTATGAGCAGTTCTTC.

V usage is TRBV7-2 and J usage is TRBJ2-5; 11 positions match TRBD2. The CDR3 contains 15 residues. Trimming removed 3 bases from V and 4 bases from J; junction bases left unmatched: 4. Germline V gene sequence: CDR1 SGHTA, CDR2 FQGNSA. Here the CDR3 reads CASSFSGGVGETQYF. CDR3 DNA: TGTGCCAGCAGCTTTAGCGGGGGGGTGGGAGAGACCCAGTACTTC.

V and J are TRBV11-2 and TRBJ2-5; D remains unclear. Germline loops: CDR1 SGHAT, CDR2 FQNNGV. Trimming took 4 bases from V and 3 from J, leaving 9 bases between them. The length of the CDR3 is 13 residues. The CDR3 bases are TGTGCCAGCAGCTCCCGATCAGAAGAGACCCAGTACTTC. It codes for CASSSRSEETQYF.

This clonotype was counted many times. The genes are TRBV2 and TRBJ1-4; TRBD1 matches 9 bases. The J segment lost 6 bases and the V segment lost 7 bases, leaving 6 bases of the junction unmatched. This CDR3 region has 14 residues. The germline gives CDR1 SNHLY, CDR2 FYNNEI. CDR3 region: CASTPDRGHEKLFF. The CDR3 DNA reads as TGTGCCAGCACCCCGGACAGGGGACATGAAAAACTGTTTTTT.

On this clonotype itself: A single base separates this from a much larger clone, so it may be a read error. This chain joins TRBV7-2 and TRBJ2-1; D is perhaps TRBD1 (5 bases). This CDR3 comprises 13 residues. V was clipped by 5 bases and J by 6 bases, with 11 bases between them. Germline assignment: CDR1 SGHTA and CDR2 FQGNSA. CDR3 loop: CASSPRVGNEQFF. For the CDR3, the DNA is TGTGCCAGCAGCCCCAGGGTAGGCAATGAGCAGTTCTTC. Based on the CDR3 plus reference TRBV7-2 and TRBJ2-1, the full variable domain is GAGVSQSPSNKVTEKGKDVELRCDPISGHTALYWYRQSLGQGLEFLIYFQGNSAPDKSGLPSDRFSAERTGGSVSTLTIQRTQQEDSAVYLCASSPRVGNEQFFGPGTRLTVL.

The V call is TRBV5-1, the J call TRBJ1-1; D is undetermined. This CDR3 comprises 15 residues. Germline CDR1 SGHRS, CDR2 YFSETQ. V lost 4 bases, J lost 1 base, and 14 bases lay in between. CDR3 in amino acids: CASSRMVRPNTEAFF. In DNA form, the CDR3 reads TGCGCCAGCAGCAGGATGGTCCGACCGAACACTGAAGCTTTCTTT. Full variable domain (rest looked up from reference TRBV5-1 and TRBJ1-1): KAGVTQTPRYLIKTRGQQVTLSCSPISGHRSVSWYQQTPGQGLQFLFEYFSETQRNKGNFPGRFSGRQFSNSRSEMNVSTLELGDSALYLCASSRMVRPNTEAFFGQGTRLTVV.

Concerning this clonotype: A single base separates this from a much larger clone, so it may be a read error. The rearrangement links TRBV20-1 to TRBJ1-1; D gene unclear. The CDR3 is 11 residues long. CDR1 DFQATT and CDR2 SNEGSKA come from the germline V gene (reference sequence). Trimming pared 4 bases from V and 1 base from J, leaving 4 bases between. For the CDR3, the DNA is TGCAGTGCTAACGGGAACACTGAAGCTTTCTTT. Its protein is CSANGNTEAFF.

This clonotype has ten or more counts. A much larger clone lies a single base off, so this may be a read error. CDR3 nucleotide sequence: TGTGCCAGCAGGTACTACAATGAGCAGTTCTTC. This sequence encodes CASRYYNEQFF. The chain couples TRBV2 to TRBJ2-1; D ambiguous. Germline loops: CDR1 SNHLY, CDR2 FYNNEI. Between the trimmed V and J ends, which lost 6 bases and 3 bases, there was a span of 3 bases. The CDR3 loop spans 11 amino acids.

A word on this clonotype: A much more abundant neighbour one base away suggests this may be a read error. This chain joins TRBV6-4 and TRBJ1-4; 7 nucleotides match TRBD1. This CDR3 comprises 14 residues. Germline lookup yields CDR1 MRHNA and CDR2 SNTAGT. The V gene end was trimmed by 8 bases and the J gene end by 8 bases; junction bases not matched to a gene: 11. CDR3 region: CASGRGQAGEKLFF. The DNA of the CDR3 is TGTGCCAGCGGACGCGGACAGGCGGGGGAAAAACTGTTTTTT.

This clonotype was detected many times. The gene calls are TRBV28 and TRBJ2-7; D remains unclear. Germline lookup yields CDR1 MDHEN and CDR2 SYDVKM. CDR3 size: 13 residues. The V end was cut by 1 base, the J end by 5 bases, with 9 bases between. The CDR3 region has the DNA TGTGCCAGCAGTTTATCCGGGTGGAACGAGCAGTACTTC. This encodes CASSLSGWNEQYF.

CDR3 region: CASSSGTSGTSSYEQYF. The CDR3 DNA is TGTGCCAGCAGCTCCGGGACTAGCGGGACCAGCTCCTACGAGCAGTACTTC. This rearrangement joins TRBV5-8 to TRBJ2-7, with 13 bases lining up with TRBD2. There are 17 residues in the CDR3. Germline loops: CDR1 SGHTS, CDR2 YDEGEE. Unmatched junction bases numbered 6, after V lost 3 bases and J lost 0 bases.

On this clonotype itself: A far larger clone differs by one base, so this is likely a read error. This chain links TRBV7-9 with TRBJ1-5; TRBD1 might be the D (5 bases). The tail of the sequence fits TRBJ2-3 better, so the J call may be wrong. The CDR3 runs to 15 residues. Germline CDR1 and CDR2: SEHNR and FQNEAQ (reference sequence). Here the CDR3 reads CASNEGQGSNQPQYF. CDR3 sequence (DNA): TGTGCCAGCAACGAAGGGCAGGGTAGCAATCAGCCCCAGTATTTT.

Points on this clonotype: Given a much more abundant clone one base away, this may be a read error. The rearrangement links TRBV5-1 to TRBJ1-5, with D unresolved. CDR3 length: 15 amino acids. Germline-derived CDR1 and CDR2 are SGHRS and YFSETQ. CDR3 loop: CASRLVPDLNRPQHF. The CDR3 bases are TGCGCCAGCAGACTGGTGCCAGACCTCAATCGGCCCCAGCATTTT. Full variable domain (outside the CDR3, taken from reference TRBV5-1 and TRBJ1-5): KAGVTQTPRYLIKTRGQQVTLSCSPISGHRSVSWYQQTPGQGLQFLFEYFSETQRNKGNFPGRFSGRQFSNSRSEMNVSTLELGDSALYLCASRLVPDLNRPQHFGDGTRLSIL.

This clonotype was observed at least ten times. The CDR3: CATSRVAGGTYNEQFF. The CDR3 bases are TGTGCCACCAGCAGAGTAGCGGGAGGGACTTACAATGAGCAGTTCTTC. This chain uses TRBV15 with TRBJ2-1; 11 bases line up with TRBD2. The V and J ends lost 1 base and 4 bases, in that order; junction bases with no gene match: 3. CDR1 LNHNV and CDR2 YYDKDF come from the germline V gene (reference sequence). This CDR3 comprises 16 residues.

This clonotype was found many times. J is TRBJ1-2 and V is TRBV7-9; 8 bases line up with TRBD1. The CDR3 covers 13 residues. V shed 5 bases and J 6 bases; nucleotides not matched to a gene: 5. CDR1 is SEHNR, CDR2 FQNEAQ, per germline (reference sequence). Here the CDR3 reads CASSLRGQNGYTF. CDR3 DNA: TGTGCCAGCAGCCTCAGGGGGCAAAATGGCTACACCTTC.

This clonotype was found many times. This rearrangement joins TRBV28 to TRBJ2-5; tentative D call: TRBD1 (6 bases). CDR1 MDHEN and CDR2 SYDVKM come from the germline V gene. The CDR3 extends over 14 amino acids. Trimming left V 5 bases short and J 4 bases short, with 14 bases between. The DNA for the CDR3 is TGTGCCAGCAGTCTCGGGACATTCCCAGAGACCCAGTACTTC. Translating it yields CASSLGTFPETQYF.

This clonotype was seen only a few times. With a much larger clone just one base away, this may be a read error. The CDR3 DNA follows: TGTGCCAGCAGCTTAATGGGTCTGGTGGGGGAGCAGTTCTTC. Translated, it gives CASSLMGLVGEQFF. This chain links TRBV7-3 with TRBJ2-1; D uncertain. Germline V lookup: CDR1 SGHTA, CDR2 FQGTGA. V was clipped by 1 base and J by 10 bases, with 14 bases between them. CDR3 length: 14 amino acids.

V gene TRBV25-1 combines with J gene TRBJ1-2; the match to TRBD1 covers 8 bases. CDR1 and CDR2 (germline): MGHDK, SYGVNS. The trim removed 5 bases at V and 7 bases at J, leaving 12 bases unmatched. CDR3 size: 15 residues. Written as DNA, the CDR3 is TGTGCCAGCAGTACTCAAGGACAGGGCCTTTCTGGCTACACCTTC. Translated: CASSTQGQGLSGYTF.

This chain uses TRBV20-1 with TRBJ1-3; D is uncertain. Looked up from germline, CDR1 is DFQATT and CDR2 is SNEGSKA (reference sequence). There are 13 residues in the CDR3. Trimming took off 5 bases at V and 8 bases at J, with 16 bases between the two ends. The CDR3 here is CSAELSTVDTIYF. CDR3 DNA sequence: TGCAGTGCTGAGCTCTCGACTGTTGACACCATATATTTT.

This sequence joins TRBV15 and TRBJ2-1, with 12 bases matching TRBD2. The CDR3 length is 14 residues. V dropped 6 bases and J dropped 9; count of bases not matched to a gene: 6. In germline, CDR1 is LNHNV, CDR2 YYDKDF (reference sequence). CDR3 DNA sequence: TGTGCCACCAGAGGGACTAGCGGGTTAGGTGAGCAGTTCTTC. This gives the protein CATRGTSGLGEQFF.